These 19 T cell receptor beta chains were sequenced from one sample in a study of CD8 T cells in ankylosing spondylitis. Each CDR3 protein gets one entry after TCRdb re-called the 5' RACE reads with MiXCR. Counted here are around 99,000 distinct CDR3 sequences, about 9% occurring once; the ten biggest clones make up approximately 4.8%. Source material: blood, either unsorted or a sorted T cell fraction (not recorded which). The receptors shown here come from a male donor with ankylosing spondylitis or in good health (not recorded which).

This clonotype was picked up many times. This chain connects TRBV2 to TRBJ1-6, with D tentatively TRBD1 (5 bases). Germline CDR1 SNHLY, CDR2 FYNNEI. Trimming cost V 8 bases and J 2 bases, with 19 bases left between them. This CDR3 is 17 amino acids long. The CDR3, as DNA: TGTGCCAGCTTACTCCCTGGGGGTTCCGCCTATAATTCACCCCTCCACTTT. This gives the protein CASLLPGGSAYNSPLHF.

This clonotype was recorded at least ten times. V gene TRBV2 combines with J gene TRBJ2-3; unclear D gene. This CDR3 has 13 residues. Germline V gives CDR1 SNHLY, CDR2 FYNNEI. Trimming stripped 6 bases from V and 2 bases from J, with 9 bases between. This CDR3 is CASRRATTDTQYF. The CDR3 DNA is TGTGCCAGCAGACGGGCTACCACAGATACGCAGTATTTT. The whole variable domain, remainder taken from reference TRBV2 and TRBJ2-3, is EPEVTQTPSHQVTQMGQEVILRCVPISNHLYFYWYRQILGQKVEFLVSFYNNEISEKSEIFDDQFSVERPDGSNFTLKIRSTKLEDSAMYFCASRRATTDTQYFGPGTRLTVL.

At least ten counts were recorded for this clonotype. This chain connects TRBV29-1 to TRBJ2-1; no clear D gene. The CDR3 sequence is 11 residues long. Germline CDR1 and CDR2: SQVTM and ANQGSEA. V lost 4 bases, J lost 6 bases, and 7 bases lay in between. In DNA, the CDR3 is TGCAGCGTTGTCTTGGGCAATGAGCAGTTCTTC. It encodes CSVVLGNEQFF.

This clonotype was recorded many times. The chain carries TRBV19 and TRBJ1-1; maybe TRBD1 (6 bases). V was shortened by 8 bases and J by 1 base, with 14 bases between the two germline ends. CDR3 length: 14 residues. Germline loops: CDR1 LNHDA, CDR2 SQIVND (reference sequence). The CDR3 region is CASEGTPWNTEAFF. The DNA of the CDR3 is TGTGCCAGTGAAGGGACACCGTGGAACACTGAAGCTTTCTTT.

This clonotype has ten or more counts. The CDR3 spells CASRRSGSTDTQYF. CDR3 bases: TGCGCCAGCAGAAGATCCGGGAGCACAGATACGCAGTATTTT. The genes are TRBV5-1 and TRBJ2-3; no clear D. CDR1 and CDR2 from the germline V gene are SGHRS and YFSETQ. With 5 bases removed from V and 0 bases from J, the gap between germline ends came to 10 bases. There are 14 residues in the CDR3.

This clonotype was seen a few times. This rearrangement joins TRBV7-9 to TRBJ1-4; possible D gene TRBD1, 6 bases. V lost 2 bases and J lost 8, with 12 bases in between. This CDR3 region has 14 residues. Germline CDR1 reads SEHNR; CDR2 reads FQNEAQ (reference sequence). The CDR3 DNA reads as TGTGCCAGCAGCTTACCGGGGGCAGAGGAAAAACTGTTTTTT. As protein: CASSLPGAEEKLFF.

This clonotype was counted ten times or more. J is TRBJ2-3 and V is TRBV29-1, with D possibly TRBD1 on 6 matching bases. Germline V gene lookup returns CDR1 SQVTM and CDR2 ANQGSEA. CDR3 length: 13 amino acids. Trimming took off 7 bases at V and 1 base at J, with 12 bases between the two ends. CDR3 DNA sequence: TGCAGCGCGATAAGACAGGGCACAGATACGCAGTATTTT. This encodes CSAIRQGTDTQYF.

This clonotype came up many times. This chain joins TRBV7-9 and TRBJ1-6, with D possibly TRBD1 on 6 matching bases. This CDR3 has 12 residues. Trimming cost V 5 bases and J 9 bases, with 8 bases left between them. Germline CDR1 and CDR2: SEHNR and FQNEAQ (reference sequence). The CDR3 region has the DNA TGTGCCAGCAGCGCGGACAGTTCACCCCTCCACTTT. It encodes CASSADSSPLHF.

This clonotype was found many times. V usage is TRBV10-2 and J usage is TRBJ1-2, with no clear D. V lost 6 bases and J lost 0, with 11 bases in between. Germline-derived CDR1 and CDR2 are WSHSY and SAAADI. The CDR3 extends over 14 amino acids. CDR3 region: CASRSDGTNYGYTF. The CDR3, as DNA: TGCGCCAGCAGATCGGACGGCACTAACTATGGCTACACCTTC.

This clonotype was detected many times. The chain employs TRBV29-1 and TRBJ2-3; 7 nucleotides agree with TRBD2. CDR3 size: 15 residues. CDR1 and CDR2 (germline): SQVTM, ANQGSEA. V lost 4 bases and J lost 2; bases outside the gene matches: 9. CDR3 in amino acids: CSVGDRDYFTDTQYF. CDR3 DNA sequence: TGCAGCGTTGGAGACCGGGACTACTTCACAGATACGCAGTATTTT.

There are many counts of this clonotype. This chain links TRBV5-1 with TRBJ2-3, with 16 positions matching TRBD2. With V trimmed by 4 bases and J by 1 base, 6 bases remained unmatched. The CDR3 extends over 18 amino acids. CDR1 is SGHRS, CDR2 YFSETQ, per germline. CDR3 sequence reads: CASSVGLAGGYGTDTQYF. For the CDR3, the DNA is TGCGCCAGCAGCGTGGGACTAGCGGGGGGGTACGGCACAGATACGCAGTATTTT.

This clonotype was seen many times. CDR3 loop: CATSRVQGPGNEQFF. The CDR3 DNA reads TGTGCCACCAGCAGAGTACAGGGGCCGGGCAATGAGCAGTTCTTC. The chain links TRBV15 to TRBJ2-1; 7 positions match TRBD1. The CDR3 has 15 amino acids. V was pared by 1 base and J by 6 bases, with 6 bases of the junction left unmatched. Germline CDR1 is LNHNV and CDR2 is YYDKDF (reference sequence).

This clonotype was counted many times. This chain uses TRBV7-2 with TRBJ2-1, with D unresolved. V was trimmed by 8 bases and J by 5 bases, leaving 4 bases between them. CDR1 and CDR2 (germline): SGHTA, FQGNSA. The CDR3 length is 10 residues. Here the CDR3 DNA reads TGTGCCAGCGGAGACAATGAGCAGTTCTTC. It encodes CASGDNEQFF.

Remarks on this clonotype: One end of the junction varies from germline; a read error may be responsible. The chain uses TRBV5-5 and TRBJ2-1; D is unresolved. The germline V gene has CDR1 SGHKS and CDR2 YYEKEE (reference sequence). The CDR3 extends over 13 amino acids. CDR3 loop: CASSLAASTEQFF. The CDR3 coding sequence is TGTGCAAGCAGCTTGGCAGCGTCGACTGAGCAGTTCTTC.

The sample holds many counts of this clonotype. CDR3 loop: CASRRVQGYEQYF. The CDR3 bases are TGTGCCAGCAGGAGGGTTCAGGGCTACGAGCAGTACTTC. This rearrangement joins TRBV6-1 to TRBJ2-7; D tentatively fits TRBD1 or TRBD2 (5 bases each). This CDR3 spans 13 amino acids. Trimming left V 6 bases short and J 3 bases short, with 12 bases between. CDR1 is MNHNS and CDR2 is SASEGT in the germline V gene.

The J gene is TRBJ2-5, the V gene TRBV15; 12 bases line up with TRBD2. Trimming took 4 bases from V and 1 from J; bases not matched to a gene: 4. This CDR3 contains 16 residues. The V gene's germline CDR1 is LNHNV and CDR2 YYDKDF (reference sequence). CDR3 DNA sequence: TGTGCCACCAGCACACGACTAGCGGGGGCCCAAGAGACCCAGTACTTC. Amino acid sequence: CATSTRLAGAQETQYF.

This clonotype has a handful of counts. The chain joins TRBV29-1 to TRBJ2-5, with 10 bases fitting TRBD2. The CDR3 totals 18 residues. V shed 4 bases, J shed 4 bases, and the junction held 18 bases outside the gene matches. Germline values: CDR1 SQVTM, CDR2 ANQGSEA. The CDR3 sequence is CSVGTVSGGAKISETQYF. The CDR3 DNA reads TGCAGCGTTGGGACCGTCAGCGGGGGGGCTAAGATATCAGAGACCCAGTACTTC.

There are a few counts of this clonotype. The V and J genes are TRBV30 and TRBJ2-4; TRBD1 matches 8 bases. The J segment lost 6 bases and the V segment lost 4 bases, leaving 8 bases of the junction unmatched. The V gene's germline CDR1 is GTSNPN and CDR2 SVGIG (reference sequence). The length of the CDR3 is 14 residues. CDR3 DNA: TGTGCCTGGACCGGCAGGGGGCAAGGAAACATTCAGTACTTC. Encoded protein: CAWTGRGQGNIQYF.

This clonotype was found many times. The V gene is TRBV27, the J gene TRBJ2-3; 13 bases agree with TRBD2. With V trimmed by 0 bases and J by 1 base, 7 bases remained unmatched. The CDR3 runs to 19 residues. Germline CDR1 MNHEY, CDR2 SMNVEV (reference sequence). DNA of the CDR3: TGTGCCAGCAGTTTATCGTGGACTGGACTAGCGGGGGGCACAGATACGCAGTATTTT. This gives the protein CASSLSWTGLAGGTDTQYF.